This is a list of T cell receptor beta chains from one sample in a study of T cells in Graves' hyperthyroidism and ophthalmopathy. TCRdb fed the multiplex PCR reads into MiXCR, producing one record per CDR3 protein. The sample shows under 450,000 distinct CDR3 sequences, roughly 14% of them seen only once. Sequencing was done on a sample of blood. Source of these receptors: a man between 25 and 39 years old with Graves' hyperthyroidism that later progressed to Graves' ophthalmopathy. Each CDR3 is given with its conserved first and last residue. Each record gives: CDR3 DNA, CDR3 protein, D gene, J gene, V gene, clone size. D genes are given only for firm matches. The size of a clone is reported for some rows only, either as once, few or many, or as a class for expanded clones.

DNA: TGTGCCAGCAGCCCAGACCCCTATGGCTACACCTTC
CDR3: CASSPDPYGYTF
D: NA
J: TRBJ1-2
V: TRBV7-9
size: few

DNA: TGTGCCAGCAGCGAATTAGGACAGCCCAACTATGGCTACACCTTC
CDR3: CASSELGQPNYGYTF
D: NA
J: TRBJ1-2
V: TRBV2
size: many

DNA: TGTGCCAGCAGTGATGTAGGGTTGGAGACCCAGTACTTC
CDR3: CASSDVGLETQYF
D: NA
J: TRBJ2-5
V: TRBV6-1
size: NA

DNA: TGTGCCAGCAGTTGGAGAGGGGACGGTGAGCAGTACTTC
CDR3: CASSWRGDGEQYF
D: NA
J: TRBJ2-7
V: TRBV12-3/TRBV12-4
size: many

DNA: TGCAGTGCTCGGACTAGCGGGGGAGATACGCAGTATTTT
CDR3: CSARTSGGDTQYF
D: TRBD2
J: TRBJ2-3
V: TRBV20-1
size: NA

DNA: TGTGCCAACAGCGAACGGACAGGGGGTAACTATGAGCAGTTCTTC
CDR3: CANSERTGGNYEQFF
D: TRBD1
J: TRBJ2-1
V: TRBV9
size: NA

DNA: TGTGCCAGCAAGGGGTCAGGGGGCGCGTACACTGAAGCTTTCTTT
CDR3: CASKGSGGAYTEAFF
D: TRBD1
J: TRBJ1-1
V: TRBV6-1
size: many

DNA: TGTGCCAGTAGTATGCGTCAGGGCAATCAGCCCCAGCATTTT
CDR3: CASSMRQGNQPQHF
D: NA
J: TRBJ1-5
V: TRBV19
size: NA

DNA: TGTGCTAGTGGTTTGAGAGCGGGGGGGCCCGGGGAGCTGTTTTTT
CDR3: CASGLRAGGPGELFF
D: TRBD2
J: TRBJ2-2
V: TRBV12-5
size: many

DNA: TGCGCCAGCAGCGGGGGACTAGCGGGATACAATGAGCAGTTCTTC
CDR3: CASSGGLAGYNEQFF
D: TRBD2
J: TRBJ2-1
V: TRBV5-1
size: few

DNA: TGCAGCCCCGTGGGAACTGGGGCCAACGTCCTGACTTTC
CDR3: CSPVGTGANVLTF
D: NA
J: TRBJ2-6
V: TRBV20-1
size: few

DNA: TGTGCCAGCAGTTTAGGAGCCCATAGGAACTCCTACAATGAGCAGTTCTTC
CDR3: CASSLGAHRNSYNEQFF
D: NA
J: TRBJ2-1
V: TRBV12-3/TRBV12-4
size: many

DNA: TGTGCCAGTAGTATTTGGGACTTGCCCTACAATGAGCAGTTCTTC
CDR3: CASSIWDLPYNEQFF
D: NA
J: TRBJ2-1
V: TRBV19
size: once